This T cell receptor beta chain was obtained from a study of T cell repertoires in aging, cancer and after chemotherapy. Overall study: Chronic lymphocytic leukemia patients on fludarabine- or bendamustine-based regimens gave paired samples before and after chemotherapy.

Multiplex touch-down PCR with TRB-A/B primers amplified rearranged V-D-J TRB sequences. Using its own MiXCR run on the multiplex PCR reads, TCRdb lists one record per CDR3 protein. The sample has just over 4,500 distinct CDR3 sequences, 21% seen once. This clonotype is categorized as medium-sized. Its cognate antigen is unknown. Broader study findings: Age-matched healthy donors had significantly more diverse, less clonal blood TCR repertoires than untreated cancer patients. Hematological cancer patients had lymphoid organ infiltration that may impair thymic emigration or T cell expansion. In each cancer cohort, median generation probability increased across chemotherapy, suggesting thymic output rebounded.

Amplification of TCR beta used genomic DNA extracted from peripheral blood. The CDR3 totals 15 residues. V was clipped by 0 bases and J by 4 bases, with 13 bases between them. Germline CDR1 reads KGHSH; CDR2 reads LQKENI. Sample: blood. The TCR sequence derives from a human donor with a blood cancer. The chain recombines TRBV18 with TRBJ2-7; D is perhaps TRBD1 (5 bases). This CDR3 is CASSPPGRADYEQYF. CDR3 sequence (DNA): TGTGCCAGCTCACCACCTGGCAGGGCGGATTACGAGCAGTACTTC.